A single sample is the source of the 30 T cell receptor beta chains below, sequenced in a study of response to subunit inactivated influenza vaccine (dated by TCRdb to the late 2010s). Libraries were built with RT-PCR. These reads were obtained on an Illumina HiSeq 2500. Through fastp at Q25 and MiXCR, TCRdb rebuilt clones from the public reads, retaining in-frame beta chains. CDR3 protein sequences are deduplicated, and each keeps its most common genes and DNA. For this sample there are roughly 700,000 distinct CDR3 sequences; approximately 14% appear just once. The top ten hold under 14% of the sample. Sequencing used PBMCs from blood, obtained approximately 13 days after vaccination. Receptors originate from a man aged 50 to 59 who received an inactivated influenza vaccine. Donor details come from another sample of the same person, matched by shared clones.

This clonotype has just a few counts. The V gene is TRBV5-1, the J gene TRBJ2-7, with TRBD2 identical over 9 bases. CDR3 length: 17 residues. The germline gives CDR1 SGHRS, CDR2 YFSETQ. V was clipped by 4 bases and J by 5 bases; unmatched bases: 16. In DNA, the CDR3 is TGCGCCAGCAGCATCCGTTCTGGCGGGAGGGCTCCCAACGAGCAGTACTTC. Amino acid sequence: CASSIRSGGRAPNEQYF. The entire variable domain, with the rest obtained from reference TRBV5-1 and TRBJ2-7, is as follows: KAGVTQTPRYLIKTRGQQVTLSCSPISGHRSVSWYQQTPGQGLQFLFEYFSETQRNKGNFPGRFSGRQFSNSRSEMNVSTLELGDSALYLCASSIRSGGRAPNEQYFGPGTRLTVT.

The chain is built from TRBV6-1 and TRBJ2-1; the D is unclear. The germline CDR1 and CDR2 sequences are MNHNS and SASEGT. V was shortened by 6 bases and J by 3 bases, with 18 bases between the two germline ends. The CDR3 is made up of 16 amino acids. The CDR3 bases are TGTGCCAGCAGCGACGCTCTGGCACAAATCTACAATGAGCAGTTCTTC. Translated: CASSDALAQIYNEQFF.

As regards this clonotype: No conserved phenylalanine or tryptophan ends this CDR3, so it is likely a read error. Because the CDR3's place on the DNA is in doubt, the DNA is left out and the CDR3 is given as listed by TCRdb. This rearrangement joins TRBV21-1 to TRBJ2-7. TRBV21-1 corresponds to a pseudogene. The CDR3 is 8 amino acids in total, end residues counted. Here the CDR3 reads CASSKALC.

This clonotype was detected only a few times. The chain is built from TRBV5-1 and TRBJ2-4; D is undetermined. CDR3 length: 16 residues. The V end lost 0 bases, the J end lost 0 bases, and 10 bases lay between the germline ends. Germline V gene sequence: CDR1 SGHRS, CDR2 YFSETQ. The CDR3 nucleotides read TGCGCCAGCAGCTTGGACAGTTTTCTAGCCAAAAACATTCAGTACTTC. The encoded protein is CASSLDSFLAKNIQYF. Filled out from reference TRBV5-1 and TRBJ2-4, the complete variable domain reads KAGVTQTPRYLIKTRGQQVTLSCSPISGHRSVSWYQQTPGQGLQFLFEYFSETQRNKGNFPGRFSGRQFSNSRSEMNVSTLELGDSALYLCASSLDSFLAKNIQYFGAGTRLSVL.

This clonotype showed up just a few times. The CDR3 reads CASSRPGQAGLFF. The CDR3 bases are TGTGCCAGCAGCCGCCCGGGACAGGCAGGACTGTTTTTT. The rearrangement joins TRBV28 to TRBJ1-4, with 8 bases aligning to TRBD1. CDR1 is MDHEN and CDR2 is SYDVKM in the germline V gene. Trimming took 6 bases from V and 13 from J; bases not matched to a gene: 10. This CDR3 has 13 residues.

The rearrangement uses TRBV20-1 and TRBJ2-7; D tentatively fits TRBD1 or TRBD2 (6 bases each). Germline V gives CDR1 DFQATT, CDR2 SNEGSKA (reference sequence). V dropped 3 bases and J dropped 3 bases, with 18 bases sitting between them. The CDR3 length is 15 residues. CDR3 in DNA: TGCAGTGCTAGTGGGGCGAGGGGGACTTTCTACGAGCAGTACTTC. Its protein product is CSASGARGTFYEQYF.

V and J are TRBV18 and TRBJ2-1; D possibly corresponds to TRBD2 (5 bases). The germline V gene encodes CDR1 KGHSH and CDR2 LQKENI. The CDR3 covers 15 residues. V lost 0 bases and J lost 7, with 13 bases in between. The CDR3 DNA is TGTGCCAGCTCACCACCGGGGAGTACCCCGAATGAGCAGTTCTTC. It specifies CASSPPGSTPNEQFF.

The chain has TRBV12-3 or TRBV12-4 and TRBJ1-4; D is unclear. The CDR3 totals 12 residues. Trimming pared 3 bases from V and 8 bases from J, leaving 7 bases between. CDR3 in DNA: TGTGCCAGCAGTTTGCTAGGGGAAAAACTGTTTTTT. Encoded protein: CASSLLGEKLFF.

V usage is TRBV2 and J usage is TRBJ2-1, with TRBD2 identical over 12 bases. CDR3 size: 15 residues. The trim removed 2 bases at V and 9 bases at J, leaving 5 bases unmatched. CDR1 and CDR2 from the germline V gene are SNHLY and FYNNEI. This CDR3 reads CASSELAGGVGEQFF. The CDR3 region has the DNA TGTGCCAGCAGTGAACTAGCGGGAGGGGTCGGTGAGCAGTTCTTC.

CDR3 sequence reads: CASSGGTSGTYEQFF. CDR3 sequence (DNA): TGTGCCAGCAGTGGGGGAACTAGCGGGACATATGAGCAGTTCTTC. This rearrangement joins TRBV12-3 or TRBV12-4 to TRBJ2-1, with TRBD2 identical over 10 bases. The trim removed 5 bases at V and 8 bases at J, leaving 9 bases unmatched. The CDR3 has 15 amino acids.

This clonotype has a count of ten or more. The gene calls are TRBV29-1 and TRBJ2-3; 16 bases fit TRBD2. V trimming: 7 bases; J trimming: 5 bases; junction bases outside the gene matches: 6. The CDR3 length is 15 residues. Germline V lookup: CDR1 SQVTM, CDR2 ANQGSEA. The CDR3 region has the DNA TGCAGCGAGGGACTAGCGGGAGGGCGTGGAGATACGCAGTATTTT. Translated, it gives CSEGLAGGRGDTQYF.

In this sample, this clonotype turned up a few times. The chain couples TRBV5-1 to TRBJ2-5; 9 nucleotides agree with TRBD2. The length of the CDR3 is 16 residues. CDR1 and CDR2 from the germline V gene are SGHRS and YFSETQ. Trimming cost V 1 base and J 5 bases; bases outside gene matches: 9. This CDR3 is CASSLNSGRTGETQYF. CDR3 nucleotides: TGCGCCAGCAGCTTGAATAGCGGGAGAACCGGCGAGACCCAGTACTTC.

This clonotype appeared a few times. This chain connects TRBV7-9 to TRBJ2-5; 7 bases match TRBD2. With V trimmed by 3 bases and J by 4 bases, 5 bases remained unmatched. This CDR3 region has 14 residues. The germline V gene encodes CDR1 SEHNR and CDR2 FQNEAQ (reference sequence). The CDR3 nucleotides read TGTGCCAGCAGCTTCGGCGGGAGACGAGAGACCCAGTACTTC. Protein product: CASSFGGRRETQYF.

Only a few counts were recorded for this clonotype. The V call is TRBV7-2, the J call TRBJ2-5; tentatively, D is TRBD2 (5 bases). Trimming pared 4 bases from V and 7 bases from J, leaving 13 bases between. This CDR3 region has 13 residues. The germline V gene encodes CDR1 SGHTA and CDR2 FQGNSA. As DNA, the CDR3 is TGTGCCAGCAGCTCCGGCCCCGCGGGGACCCAGTACTTC. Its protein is CASSSGPAGTQYF.

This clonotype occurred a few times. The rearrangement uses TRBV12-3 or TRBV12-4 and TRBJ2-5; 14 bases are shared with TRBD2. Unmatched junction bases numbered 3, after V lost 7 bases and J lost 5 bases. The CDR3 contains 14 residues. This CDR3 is CASTGLAGGETQYF. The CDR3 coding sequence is TGTGCCAGCACCGGACTAGCGGGGGGTGAGACCCAGTACTTC.

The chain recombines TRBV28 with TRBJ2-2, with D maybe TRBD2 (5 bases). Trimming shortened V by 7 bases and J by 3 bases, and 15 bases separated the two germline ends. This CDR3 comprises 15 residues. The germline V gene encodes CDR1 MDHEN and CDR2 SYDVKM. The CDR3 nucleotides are TGTGCCAGCAAACCCAACGAGCGGTACACCGGGGAGCTGTTTTTT. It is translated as CASKPNERYTGELFF.

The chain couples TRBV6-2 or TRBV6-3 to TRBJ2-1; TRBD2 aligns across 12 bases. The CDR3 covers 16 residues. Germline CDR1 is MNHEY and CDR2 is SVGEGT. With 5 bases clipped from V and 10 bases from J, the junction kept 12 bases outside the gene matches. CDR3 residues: CASSARTSGIPHEQFF. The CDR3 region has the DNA TGTGCCAGCAGTGCCAGGACTAGCGGGATCCCCCACGAGCAGTTCTTC.

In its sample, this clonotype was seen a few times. Here the CDR3 DNA reads TGTGCCAGCAGCGTAATCCATGAGCAGTTCTTC. This encodes CASSVIHEQFF. The chain links TRBV11-2 to TRBJ2-1; the D is unclear. CDR3 size: 11 residues. Trimming stripped 5 bases from V and 8 bases from J, with 7 bases between. Germline CDR1 SGHAT, CDR2 FQNNGV.

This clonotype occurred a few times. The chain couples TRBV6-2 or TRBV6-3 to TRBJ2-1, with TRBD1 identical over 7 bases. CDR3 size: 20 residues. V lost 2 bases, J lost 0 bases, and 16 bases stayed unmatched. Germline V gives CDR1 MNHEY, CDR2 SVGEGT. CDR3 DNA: TGTGCCAGCAGTTACCCCGATGGGGGAAAACAGGGGAGCTCCTACAATGAGCAGTTCTTC. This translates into CASSYPDGGKQGSSYNEQFF.

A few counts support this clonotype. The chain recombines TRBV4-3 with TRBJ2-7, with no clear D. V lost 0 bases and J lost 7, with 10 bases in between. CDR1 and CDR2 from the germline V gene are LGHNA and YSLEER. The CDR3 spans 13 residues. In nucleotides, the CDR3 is TGCGCCAGCAGCCAAGAAGGCGGTCTAGAGCAGTACTTC. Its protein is CASSQEGGLEQYF.

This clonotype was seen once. In DNA form, the CDR3 reads TGTGCCAGCACCCTACTGGCCGGGGCCTACGAGCAGTACTTC. It codes for CASTLLAGAYEQYF. V is TRBV6-2 or TRBV6-3 and J is TRBJ2-7, with TRBD2 as a possible D gene (5 bases). The CDR3 spans 14 residues. From germline, CDR1 is MNHEY and CDR2 SVGEGT. V was clipped by 7 bases and J by 2 bases, with 15 bases between them.

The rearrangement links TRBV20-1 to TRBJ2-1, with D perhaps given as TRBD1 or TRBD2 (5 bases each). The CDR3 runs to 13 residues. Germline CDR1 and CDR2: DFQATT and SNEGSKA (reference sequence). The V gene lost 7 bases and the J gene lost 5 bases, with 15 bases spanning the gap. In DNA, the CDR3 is TGCAGTGTAGGGGCTAGCCCGAACAATGAGCAGTTCTTC. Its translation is CSVGASPNNEQFF.

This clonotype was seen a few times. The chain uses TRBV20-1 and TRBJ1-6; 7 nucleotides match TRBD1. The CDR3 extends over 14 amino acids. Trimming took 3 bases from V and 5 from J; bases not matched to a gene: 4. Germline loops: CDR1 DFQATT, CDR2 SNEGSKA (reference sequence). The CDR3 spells CSARTGTDNSPLHF. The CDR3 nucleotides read TGCAGTGCTAGGACAGGGACTGATAATTCACCCCTCCACTTT.

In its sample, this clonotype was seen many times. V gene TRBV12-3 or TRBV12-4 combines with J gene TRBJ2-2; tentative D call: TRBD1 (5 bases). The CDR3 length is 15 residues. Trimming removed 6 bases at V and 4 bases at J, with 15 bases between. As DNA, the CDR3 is TGTGCCAGCAGCCTGGGGCAGGCCCTCACCGGGGAGCTGTTTTTT. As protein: CASSLGQALTGELFF.

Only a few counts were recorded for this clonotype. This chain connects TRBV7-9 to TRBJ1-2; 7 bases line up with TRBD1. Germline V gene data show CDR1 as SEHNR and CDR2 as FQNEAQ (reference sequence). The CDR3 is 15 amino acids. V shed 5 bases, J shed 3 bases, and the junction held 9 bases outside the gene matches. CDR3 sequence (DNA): TGTGCCAGCAGCATCAGACAGGGAGGTCACTATGGCTACACCTTC. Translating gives CASSIRQGGHYGYTF.

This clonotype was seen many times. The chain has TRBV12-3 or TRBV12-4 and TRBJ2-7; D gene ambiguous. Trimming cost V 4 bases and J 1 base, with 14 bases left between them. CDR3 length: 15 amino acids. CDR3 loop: CASSSTWTNSYEQYF. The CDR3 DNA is TGTGCCAGCAGTTCAACTTGGACCAATTCCTACGAGCAGTACTTC.

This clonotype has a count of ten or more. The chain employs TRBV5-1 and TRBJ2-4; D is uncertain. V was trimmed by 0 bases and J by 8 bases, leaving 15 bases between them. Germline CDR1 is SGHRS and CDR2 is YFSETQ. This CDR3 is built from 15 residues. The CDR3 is CASSLAAKGSDIQYF. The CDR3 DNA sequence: TGCGCCAGCAGCTTGGCCGCAAAAGGCAGCGACATTCAGTACTTC.

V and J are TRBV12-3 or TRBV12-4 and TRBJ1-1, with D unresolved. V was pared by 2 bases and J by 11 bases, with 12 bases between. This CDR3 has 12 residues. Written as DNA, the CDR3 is TGTGCCAGCAGTTTAACTCAGAGTAGGGCTTTCTTT. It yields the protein CASSLTQSRAFF.

The CDR3 region is CASSREFNEQFF. CDR3 DNA sequence: TGTGCCAGCAGCCGCGAGTTTAATGAGCAGTTCTTC. This chain connects TRBV7-9 to TRBJ2-1; D ambiguous. The germline V gene encodes CDR1 SEHNR and CDR2 FQNEAQ (reference sequence). V lost 5 bases and J lost 7, with 9 bases in between. The CDR3 has 12 residues.

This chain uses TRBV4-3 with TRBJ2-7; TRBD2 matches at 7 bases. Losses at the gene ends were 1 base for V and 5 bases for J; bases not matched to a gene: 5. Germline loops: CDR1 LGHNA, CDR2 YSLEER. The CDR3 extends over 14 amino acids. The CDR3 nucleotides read TGCGCCAGCAGCCAAGGCGCGGGAGTCAACGAGCAGTACTTC. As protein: CASSQGAGVNEQYF.